This T cell receptor (beta chain) came from a study of shared clonotypes between healthy human individuals. Looking at the study overall: Aged 18 to 49, the donors were a couple of women and a few men.

A word on this clone: Antigen unknown.

CD8 cells classed as naive were CD45RO-negative and positively selected for CCR7, excluding terminally differentiated effector memory CD45RA+ cells. Repertoires were generated with immunoSEQ multiplex PCR, while TCRdb's copy carries only in-frame clones and drops some. Here the sample spans nearly 2 million clones, approximately 95% being singletons. Regarding the study as a whole: A few donors held about 5% of naive CD4 clonotypes in common.

V was shortened by 3 bases and J by 7 bases, with 15 bases between the two germline ends. The CDR3 is made up of 14 amino acids. The germline V gene encodes CDR1 MNHEY and CDR2 SMNVEV (reference sequence). The V gene is TRBV27, the J gene TRBJ1-2; a possible D gene is TRBD1 (6 bases). The sequence derives from a man aged 18 to 35 in good health. The material sequenced was naive CD8+ T cells sorted from blood. CDR3 sequence: CASSFLDSRAGYTF. For the CDR3, the DNA is TGTGCCAGCAGTTTCTTGGACAGTCGGGCTGGCTACACCTTC.